One sample yielded the 19 T cell receptor beta chains listed below, sequenced in a study of CD8 T cells in ankylosing spondylitis. Each CDR3 protein gets one entry after TCRdb re-called the 5' RACE reads with MiXCR. This repertoire shows around 150,000 distinct CDR3 sequences, around 18% found once; its top ten account for around 7.6%. Sequenced sample: blood, either unsorted or a sorted T cell fraction (not recorded which). These receptor sequences come from a male donor with ankylosing spondylitis or in good health (not recorded which).

This clonotype was counted many times. This sequence joins TRBV12-3 or TRBV12-4 and TRBJ2-7; TRBD2 aligns across 9 bases. The CDR3 is 14 residues long. With V trimmed by 2 bases and J by 6 bases, 5 bases remained unmatched. CDR3: CASSLNSGSGEQYF. The CDR3 nucleotides read TGTGCCAGCAGTTTAAATAGCGGGAGCGGCGAGCAGTACTTC.

The J gene is TRBJ2-3, the V gene TRBV6-5; 9 nucleotides align to TRBD2. Germline trimming cut 0 bases from V and 4 bases from J; bases unmatched to any gene: 8. Looked up from germline, CDR1 is MNHEY and CDR2 is SVGAGI. The CDR3 runs 17 residues. CDR3 amino acids: CASSYSYISGSPDTQYF. CDR3 coding DNA: TGTGCCAGCAGTTACTCGTATATTAGCGGGAGCCCAGATACGCAGTATTTT.

In its sample, this clonotype was seen many times. The chain employs TRBV5-1 and TRBJ2-1; 8 positions agree with TRBD1. This CDR3 has 12 residues. Looked up from germline, CDR1 is SGHRS and CDR2 is YFSETQ. Losses at the gene ends were 0 bases for V and 14 bases for J; bases not matched to a gene: 4. The CDR3 loop reads CASSLGTGMKFF. CDR3 bases: TGCGCCAGCAGCTTGGGGACAGGGATGAAGTTCTTC.

This rearrangement joins TRBV27 to TRBJ2-3; D may be TRBD1 or TRBD2 (5 bases each). Between the trimmed V and J ends, which lost 1 base and 2 bases, there was a span of 10 bases. From germline, CDR1 is MNHEY and CDR2 SMNVEV (reference sequence). The length of the CDR3 is 15 residues. CDR3 DNA: TGTGCCAGCAGTTTATGGGGACGCGCCACAGATACGCAGTATTTT. Amino acid sequence: CASSLWGRATDTQYF.

This clonotype was recorded at least ten times. The chain carries TRBV20-1 and TRBJ2-3; perhaps TRBD1 as D (6 bases). The CDR3 consists of 15 residues. CDR1 and CDR2 (germline): DFQATT, SNEGSKA (reference sequence). The V gene lost 0 bases and the J gene lost 3 bases, with 13 bases spanning the gap. Here the CDR3 DNA reads TGCAGTGCTAGAGAGTGGGACGGGACAACAGATACGCAGTATTTT. This codes for CSAREWDGTTDTQYF.

This clonotype was seen at least ten times. The J gene is TRBJ2-2, the V gene TRBV20-1; 9 bases match TRBD1. Germline-derived CDR1 and CDR2 are DFQATT and SNEGSKA (reference sequence). The CDR3 has 14 amino acids. With 5 bases clipped from V and 2 bases from J, the junction kept 3 bases outside the gene matches. Here the CDR3 reads CSAPGQGNTGELFF. DNA for the CDR3: TGCAGTGCTCCGGGACAGGGTAACACCGGGGAGCTGTTTTTT.

The J gene is TRBJ1-2, the V gene TRBV28; TRBD1 agrees at 8 bases. With 9 bases clipped from V and 1 base from J, the junction kept 10 bases outside the gene matches. The CDR3 is 15 residues long. Germline lookup yields CDR1 MDHEN and CDR2 SYDVKM. The CDR3 bases are TGTGCCAGTCTCTACAGGGACAGGCTTAACTATGGCTACACCTTC. Encoded protein: CASLYRDRLNYGYTF.

Ten or more counts support this clonotype. The rearrangement joins TRBV24-1 to TRBJ2-5; possibly TRBD1 or TRBD2 for D (5 bases each). This CDR3 is built from 13 residues. Trimming removed 4 bases from V and 6 bases from J, with 11 bases in between. Germline CDR1 is KGHDR and CDR2 is SFDVKD. CDR3 DNA sequence: TGTGCCACCAGTGAGGGGGACCCGAAGACCCAGTACTTC. This sequence encodes CATSEGDPKTQYF.

This clonotype was detected ten times or more. The J gene is TRBJ2-7, the V gene TRBV5-1, with a possible D match to TRBD2 (6 bases). The CDR3 has 12 residues. The V and J ends lost 4 bases and 6 bases respectively, with 11 bases between them. The germline gives CDR1 SGHRS, CDR2 YFSETQ. The CDR3 nucleotides are TGCGCCAGCAGCCCGGACGGGGGCGAGCAGTACTTC. Amino acids: CASSPDGGEQYF.

The count of this clonotype is one. This sequence may be a read error, since a much larger clone differs from it by one base. The V and J genes are TRBV20-1 and TRBJ2-1, with D possibly TRBD2 on 5 matching bases. Germline values: CDR1 DFQATT, CDR2 SNEGSKA (reference sequence). The CDR3 extends over 16 amino acids. The CDR3 DNA is TGCTGTGCTAGAGCGGTGGGCAGTCCTACCTACAATGAGCAGTTCTTC. It encodes CCARAVGSPTYNEQFF.

This clonotype has only a few counts. This chain links TRBV5-5 with TRBJ2-1; D gene unclear. The length of the CDR3 is 15 residues. V lost 4 bases, J lost 4 bases, and 15 bases lay in between. CDR1 and CDR2 from the germline V gene are SGHKS and YYEKEE (reference sequence). CDR3 residues: CASSPDSAGYNEQFF. DNA for the CDR3: TGTGCCAGCAGCCCAGACTCAGCTGGATACAATGAGCAGTTCTTC. Full variable domain (rest looked up from reference TRBV5-5 and TRBJ2-1): DAGVTQSPTHLIKTRGQQVTLRCSPISGHKSVSWYQQVLGQGPQFIFQYYEKEERGRGNFPDRFSARQFPNYSSELNVNALLLGDSALYLCASSPDSAGYNEQFFGPGTRLTVL.

The V call is TRBV29-1, the J call TRBJ2-7; D ambiguous. The CDR3 has 11 amino acids. The germline gives CDR1 SQVTM, CDR2 ANQGSEA. The germline V and J ends were trimmed by 5 bases and 2 bases, with 7 bases remaining between them. This chain's CDR3 is CSVSSAYEQYF. Written as DNA, the CDR3 is TGCAGCGTTTCTTCCGCCTACGAGCAGTACTTC.

This clonotype was counted many times. The CDR3 loop reads CSVVPDLDKNIQYF. The CDR3 bases are TGCAGCGTTGTTCCAGATCTAGACAAAAACATTCAGTACTTC. This chain uses TRBV29-1 with TRBJ2-4; the D is unclear. The CDR3 has 14 residues. V lost 4 bases to trimming and J lost 3 bases, with 13 bases between them. The V gene's germline CDR1 is SQVTM and CDR2 ANQGSEA. The whole variable domain, remainder taken from reference TRBV29-1 and TRBJ2-4, is SAVISQKPSRDICQRGTSLTIQCQVDSQVTMMFWYRQQPGQSLTLIATANQGSEATYESGFVIDKFPISRPNLTFSTLTVSNMSPEDSSIYLCSVVPDLDKNIQYFGAGTRLSVL.

The chain employs TRBV27 and TRBJ2-7; 13 nucleotides match TRBD2. Germline V gives CDR1 MNHEY, CDR2 SMNVEV (reference sequence). The CDR3 length is 13 residues. J lost 5 bases, V lost 10 bases, and 5 bases had no gene match. The CDR3 reads CATRTSGSDEQYF. The CDR3 coding sequence is TGTGCCACCCGGACTAGCGGGAGTGACGAGCAGTACTTC.

This clonotype was recorded many times. The chain recombines TRBV5-1 with TRBJ2-3, with a tentative D call TRBD2 (6 bases). The CDR3 is made up of 13 amino acids. V gave up 4 bases and J gave up 6 bases, with 12 bases separating them. Germline lookup yields CDR1 SGHRS and CDR2 YFSETQ. CDR3 amino acids: CASSMPGRDTQYF. The CDR3 nucleotides are TGCGCCAGCAGCATGCCGGGGAGGGATACGCAGTATTTT.

The V and J genes are TRBV19 and TRBJ2-7, with a weak D call TRBD2 (6 bases). The CDR3 length is 15 residues. With 4 bases removed from V and 3 bases from J, the gap between germline ends came to 16 bases. Germline V CDR1 and CDR2: LNHDA, SQIVND (reference sequence). CDR3 bases: TGTGCCAGTAGTAAATCCGGGACTGGCGTCTACGAGCAGTACTTC. Its protein product is CASSKSGTGVYEQYF.

With respect to this clonotype: The conserved closing phenylalanine or tryptophan is absent in this CDR3, likely reflecting a read error. The DNA is omitted, as the CDR3 cannot be located on it reliably, and the CDR3 follows TCRdb's listing. The V call is TRBV18, the J call TRBJ2-1; TRBD1 is taken as the D call from the table, unchecked against the DNA. The CDR3 is 12 residues long, ends included. Germline assignment: CDR1 KGHSH and CDR2 LQKENI. The CDR3 region is CASSPPQGATEI.

This clonotype was recorded a few times. The junction departs from germline at one end; a sequencing error may be responsible. This chain uses TRBV7-8 with TRBJ2-4; no definite D call. This CDR3 contains 15 residues. CDR1 and CDR2 from the germline V gene are SGHVS and FQNEAQ. CDR3 region: CASSVAPLGKNIQYF. The CDR3 region has the DNA TGTGCCAGCAGCGTAGCTCCCCTTGGCAAAAACATTCAGTACTTC.

This clonotype occurred a few times. This chain joins TRBV10-3 and TRBJ2-3; 10 bases match TRBD2. Trimming removed 7 bases from V and 3 bases from J; junction bases left unmatched: 10. The CDR3 sequence is 16 residues long. The germline CDR1 and CDR2 sequences are ENHRY and SYGVKD. The CDR3 bases are TGTGCCATCAAAGGGGCTAGCGGGAGCCTGACAGATACGCAGTATTTT. Amino acids: CAIKGASGSLTDTQYF.